A single T cell receptor beta chain is shown here with its context. In the study's own analysis: For nucleated cells, counts were estimated from reference gene primer amplification. TCRdb's copy holds only in-frame clones and misses some; the assay was immunoSEQ multiplex PCR. For V, J and clone size, that table is used; D and trimming come from the DNA. Among about 170,000 clones listed, 88% were seen once. This sample was included in a study of blood T cell repertoires in COVID-19. The germline gives CDR1 SGHTA, CDR2 FQGNSA. With 4 bases removed from V and 0 bases from J, the gap between germline ends came to 9 bases. CDR3 length: 15 residues.

This chain connects TRBV7-2 to TRBJ1-4; D might be TRBD1 (6 bases). The clonotype originates from a man aged 45-65 years who had recovered from COVID-19. Source material: peripheral blood. The DNA for the CDR3 is TGTGCCAGCAGCTCGAGACAGGCAACTAATGAAAAACTGTTTTTT. Its translation: CASSSRQATNEKLFF.